This is a list of T cell receptor beta chains from one sample in a study of identifying expanded T cells in peripheral blood. Libraries were prepared by immunoSEQ multiplex PCR; TCRdb keeps only in-frame clonotypes and omits some of them. The table has over 80,000 clones, 75% to 90% seen once. The specimen was blood. All receptors derive from a person aged 18-69 years in good health. Both conserved end residues are part of each CDR3. Each record gives: J gene, V gene, D gene, CDR3 DNA, CDR3 protein. The D gene is left open where the match is weak.

TRBJ1-1	TRBV29-1	NA	TGCAGCGCCTGGAAGAACACTGAAGCTTTCTTT	CSAWKNTEAFF
TRBJ2-7	TRBV5-4	NA	TGTGCCAGCAGCTTTGGCATTGCCGAGCAGTACTTC	CASSFGIAEQYF
TRBJ1-1	TRBV7-2	NA	TGTGCCAGCAGCTTAGCGGGGGGCAAGACTGAAGCTTTCTTT	CASSLAGGKTEAFF
TRBJ2-3	TRBV4-3	NA	TGCGCCAGCAGCCAAGACAGGGTCGCAGATACGCAGTATTTT	CASSQDRVADTQYF
TRBJ2-2	TRBV2	NA	TGTGCCAGCAGTGCTAAGACTACAACCGGGGAGCTGTTTTTT	CASSAKTTTGELFF
TRBJ2-1	TRBV25-1	NA	TGTGCCAGCAGTGAACAGGGGCAAGGGTCCTACAATGAGCAGTTCTTC	CASSEQGQGSYNEQFF
TRBJ2-3	TRBV2	TRBD2	TGTGCCAGCAGTGAAAGGGGCCCGGCGGGGGTTCAGTATTTT	CASSERGPAGVQYF
TRBJ1-6	TRBV27	NA	TGTGCCAGCAGTTTATTTAGTAGGGACGGGGATTCACCCCTCCACTTT	CASSLFSRDGDSPLHF
TRBJ2-7	TRBV7-9	NA	TGTGCCAGCAGCGCTACGGCAGGACCGAGCTACGAGCAGTACTTC	CASSATAGPSYEQYF
TRBJ1-6	TRBV9	NA	TGTGCCAGCAGCGAAAGGGGTTATAATTCACCCCTCCACTTT	CASSERGYNSPLHF